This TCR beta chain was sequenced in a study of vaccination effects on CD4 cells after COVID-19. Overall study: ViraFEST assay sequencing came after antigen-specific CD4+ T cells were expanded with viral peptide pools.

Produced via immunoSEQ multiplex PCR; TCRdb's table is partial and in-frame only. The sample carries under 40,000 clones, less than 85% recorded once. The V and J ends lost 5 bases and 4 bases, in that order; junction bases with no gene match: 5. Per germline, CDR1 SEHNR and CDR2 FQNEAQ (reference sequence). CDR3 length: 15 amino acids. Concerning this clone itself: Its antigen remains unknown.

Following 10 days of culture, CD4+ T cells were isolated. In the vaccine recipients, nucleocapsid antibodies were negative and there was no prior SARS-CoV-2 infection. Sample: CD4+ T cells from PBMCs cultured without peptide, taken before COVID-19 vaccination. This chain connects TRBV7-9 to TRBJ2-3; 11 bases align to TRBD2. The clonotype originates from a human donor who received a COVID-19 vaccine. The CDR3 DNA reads TGTGCCAGCAGCAATAGCGGGAGGGGCTCAGATACGCAGTATTTT. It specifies CASSNSGRGSDTQYF.